These T cell receptor beta chains were read from a single sample in a study of T cells expressing NK-cell markers. TCRdb re-called the 5' RACE reads; every CDR3 protein appears as one record, without DNA. The specimen's table records 250,000 to 300,000 distinct CDR3 sequences. Sequencing input: blood T cells: a sorted CD56 or NKG2C T cell subset, CD4+ or CD8+ T cells, or bulk PBMC T cells (not recorded which). All receptors derive from a woman between 18 and 70 years old in good health. CDR3s include the opening cysteine and the closing phenylalanine or tryptophan.

len: 19; v_gene: TRBV24-1; j_gene: TRBJ2-3; CDR3aa: CATSDDRPGPQFQTDTQYF
len: 13; v_gene: TRBV18; j_gene: TRBJ1-1; CDR3aa: CASSPDSYTEAFF
len: 15; v_gene: TRBV7-2; j_gene: TRBJ2-1; CDR3aa: CASSPTGTGGPKQFF
len: 14; v_gene: TRBV19; j_gene: TRBJ1-1; CDR3aa: CASSLRDRDTEAFF
len: 15; v_gene: TRBV2; j_gene: TRBJ2-1; CDR3aa: CASRLAGASHNEQFF
len: 17; v_gene: TRBV29-1; j_gene: TRBJ2-3; CDR3aa: CSVVGRDEGLAPDTQYF
len: 15; v_gene: TRBV27; j_gene: TRBJ1-5; CDR3aa: CASRPEVVSNQPQHF
len: 12; v_gene: TRBV27; j_gene: TRBJ1-6; CDR3aa: CASSKYNSPLHF
len: 12; v_gene: TRBV20-1; j_gene: TRBJ1-5; CDR3aa: CSAPSGLQPQHF
len: 12; v_gene: TRBV6-2/TRBV6-3; j_gene: TRBJ1-1; CDR3aa: CASSYSTGGTFF
len: 15; v_gene: TRBV3-1; j_gene: TRBJ1-6; CDR3aa: CASRPATAPNSPLHF
len: 21; v_gene: TRBV23-1; j_gene: TRBJ2-5; CDR3aa: CASSRQASSGRPNQKLETQYF
len: 15; v_gene: TRBV5-1; j_gene: TRBJ1-2; CDR3aa: CASSLSAQGMLGYTF
len: 17; v_gene: TRBV7-3; j_gene: TRBJ2-6; CDR3aa: CASSGGQGDSGANVLTF
len: 14; v_gene: TRBV7-9; j_gene: TRBJ2-3; CDR3aa: CASSQRQSTDTQYF
len: 15; v_gene: TRBV4-1; j_gene: TRBJ2-2; CDR3aa: CASSQVSRDTGELFF
len: 11; v_gene: TRBV18; j_gene: TRBJ2-4; CDR3aa: CASSSENIQYF
len: 14; v_gene: TRBV6-1; j_gene: TRBJ1-6; CDR3aa: CASSRDRESSPLHF
len: 14; v_gene: TRBV25-1; j_gene: TRBJ2-5; CDR3aa: CASSDRDHQETQYF
len: 16; v_gene: TRBV19; j_gene: TRBJ2-5; CDR3aa: CASSINQGLTGETQYF
len: 13; v_gene: TRBV7-3; j_gene: TRBJ1-1; CDR3aa: CASSVLEGGEAFF
len: 11; v_gene: TRBV10-1; j_gene: TRBJ2-1; CDR3aa: CASSEGDRQFF
len: 14; v_gene: TRBV20-1; j_gene: TRBJ2-2; CDR3aa: CSAQRGAGTGELFF
len: 14; v_gene: TRBV7-9; j_gene: TRBJ1-4; CDR3aa: CATKRDLEYEKLFF
len: 15; v_gene: TRBV20-1; j_gene: TRBJ1-5; CDR3aa: CSASTGFLGNQPQHF
len: 16; v_gene: TRBV5-6; j_gene: TRBJ1-5; CDR3aa: CASSLRGARSNQPQHF
len: 15; v_gene: TRBV6-5; j_gene: TRBJ1-1; CDR3aa: CASSYGTGGDTEAFF
len: 17; v_gene: TRBV29-1; j_gene: TRBJ2-1; CDR3aa: CSATGVKGTSVLNEQFF
len: 14; v_gene: TRBV7-3; j_gene: TRBJ2-1; CDR3aa: CASSLQAVGYEQFF
len: 19; v_gene: TRBV2; j_gene: TRBJ2-3; CDR3aa: CASSGRGQSSGGAWDTQYF
len: 15; v_gene: TRBV4-1; j_gene: TRBJ1-6; CDR3aa: CASSQDRRGNSPLHF
len: 17; v_gene: TRBV6-5; j_gene: TRBJ2-1; CDR3aa: CASSYNPSGSSYNEQFF
len: 15; v_gene: TRBV3-1; j_gene: TRBJ2-7; CDR3aa: CASSQVSSGPYEQYF
len: 14; v_gene: TRBV10-3; j_gene: TRBJ2-7; CDR3aa: CAISESRDSGEQYF
len: 15; v_gene: TRBV20-1; j_gene: TRBJ1-4; CDR3aa: CSAQTGTGRLEKLFF
len: 14; v_gene: TRBV23-1; j_gene: TRBJ2-7; CDR3aa: CASSQQGPNYEQYF
len: 16; v_gene: TRBV7-3; j_gene: TRBJ2-1; CDR3aa: CASSLSGGAGYNEQFF
len: 12; v_gene: TRBV4-3; j_gene: TRBJ2-1; CDR3aa: CASSQDGVEQFF
len: 16; v_gene: TRBV21-1; j_gene: TRBJ2-5; CDR3aa: CASNLRTDRGRETQYF
len: 15; v_gene: TRBV29-1; j_gene: TRBJ2-1; CDR3aa: CSVGGPGQQYNEQFF
len: 15; v_gene: TRBV7-2; j_gene: TRBJ1-5; CDR3aa: CASSPGQRFNQPQHF
len: 12; v_gene: TRBV30; j_gene: TRBJ1-6; CDR3aa: CAWMGGNSPLHF
len: 15; v_gene: TRBV12-3/TRBV12-4; j_gene: TRBJ2-5; CDR3aa: CASSPNFMTQETQYF
len: 15; v_gene: TRBV11-2; j_gene: TRBJ2-1; CDR3aa: CASSLAGTPGNEQFF
len: 14; v_gene: TRBV6-1; j_gene: TRBJ1-3; CDR3aa: CASGGHTRGNTIYF
len: 12; v_gene: TRBV3-1; j_gene: TRBJ2-2; CDR3aa: CASSQVSGELFF
len: 13; v_gene: TRBV7-2; j_gene: TRBJ2-5; CDR3aa: CASSWDIPETQYF
len: 15; v_gene: TRBV28; j_gene: TRBJ2-1; CDR3aa: CASSPPRVRGDEQFF
len: 14; v_gene: TRBV14; j_gene: TRBJ2-3; CDR3aa: CASSQVHTSDTQYF
len: 13; v_gene: TRBV3-1; j_gene: TRBJ1-2; CDR3aa: CASSQDGQGGYTF
len: 14; v_gene: TRBV20-1; j_gene: TRBJ2-5; CDR3aa: CSARKAPGQETQYF
len: 14; v_gene: TRBV4-3; j_gene: TRBJ2-7; CDR3aa: CASSQSSQGYEQYF
len: 14; v_gene: TRBV27; j_gene: TRBJ1-6; CDR3aa: CASRDRGNNSPLHF
len: 14; v_gene: TRBV5-1; j_gene: TRBJ2-5; CDR3aa: CASSLARGFETQYF
len: 15; v_gene: TRBV5-5; j_gene: TRBJ1-5; CDR3aa: CASRSEGTGNQPQHF
len: 13; v_gene: TRBV20-1; j_gene: TRBJ2-5; CDR3aa: CSADSGGYETQYF
len: 13; v_gene: TRBV5-1; j_gene: TRBJ2-5; CDR3aa: CASSETGDETQYF